A selection of T cell receptor beta chains follows, all from one sample in a study of blood T cell repertoires in COVID-19. Clones were read by immunoSEQ multiplex PCR, and TCRdb kept only the in-frame ones, dropping some. Seen here are more than 300,000 clones, 90% to 95% observed once, and the top ten hold roughly 0.86%. Material for sequencing was PBMCs or T cells enriched from blood (not recorded which). The receptors derive from a woman aged 40 to 50 who had been exposed to COVID-19. The CDR3 runs from the conserved cysteine through the conserved F or W. The D gene is left open where the match is weak. Size is omitted from some rows. Given values are once, few, many or a class for expanded clones.

V gene,D gene,clone size,J gene,CDR3 DNA,CDR3 protein
TRBV5-6,TRBD1,NA,TRBJ1-2,TGTGCCAGCAGCTTGGAGGCAGGGGGCAAAGTCAACTATGGCTACACCTTC,CASSLEAGGKVNYGYTF
TRBV30,NA,NA,TRBJ2-1,TGTGCCTGGAGTGACCCGCTAGCCTACAGCAATGAGCAGTTCTTC,CAWSDPLAYSNEQFF
TRBV7-5,NA,once,TRBJ2-3,TGTGCCAGAAGCTTAGTTGAACGGCGGCCTAGCACAGATACGCAGTATTTT,CARSLVERRPSTDTQYF
TRBV12-5,NA,NA,TRBJ1-1,TGTGCTAGTGGTTTGCGGGAGAACACTGAAGCTTTCTTT,CASGLRENTEAFF
TRBV2,TRBD1,NA,TRBJ1-2,TGTGCCAGCGGGACAGGGAATTATGGCTACACCTTC,CASGTGNYGYTF
TRBV7-9,NA,NA,TRBJ1-4,TGTGCCAGCTCCCAAGGCCGGGAAAAACTGTTTTTT,CASSQGREKLFF
TRBV29-1,NA,NA,TRBJ2-5,TGCAGCGCCGTGACAGAACAAGAGACCCAGTACTTC,CSAVTEQETQYF
TRBV18,TRBD1,NA,TRBJ1-2,TGTGCCAGCTCACCCATGGGACAGGGTATTTTGGACTATGGCTACACCTTC,CASSPMGQGILDYGYTF
TRBV6-6,NA,NA,TRBJ2-5,TGTGCCAGCAGTTATGAGCGTCAGGGTGGAGAGACCCAGTACTTC,CASSYERQGGETQYF
TRBV7-9,NA,NA,TRBJ1-5,TGTGCCAGCAGCTTAGTGGACAGCACGTATGGCTCCCAGCATTTT,CASSLVDSTYGSQHF
TRBV2,TRBD1,NA,TRBJ1-5,TGTGCCAGCAGTGCCCGGGACAGGGGCAATCAGCCCCAGCATTTT,CASSARDRGNQPQHF
TRBV2,TRBD1,NA,TRBJ1-2,TGTGCCAGCAGTGAAACCTGGGCAGGGGGCACCCATGGCTACACCTTC,CASSETWAGGTHGYTF
TRBV23-1,TRBD1,few,TRBJ2-1,TGCGCCAGCAAAGACAGGGGGCATGATGAGCAGTTCTTC,CASKDRGHDEQFF
TRBV7-2,NA,NA,TRBJ1-5,TGTGCCAGCAGCTTAGCGACAGGCCTCAATCAGCCCCAGCATTTT,CASSLATGLNQPQHF
TRBV1,NA,NA,TRBJ1-1,TGCACCAGCAGCCTACTACAGGGGCTGAACACTGAAGCTTTCTTT,CTSSLLQGLNTEAFF
TRBV3-1/TRBV3-2,TRBD2,NA,TRBJ2-7,TGTGCCAGCAGCCGAGCGGGATATATGTACGAGCAGTACTTC,CASSRAGYMYEQYF
TRBV4-1,TRBD2,NA,TRBJ2-7,TGCGCCAGCAGCAGAGAACTAGCGGCGGGGTACGAGCAGTACTTC,CASSRELAAGYEQYF
TRBV19,NA,NA,TRBJ1-5,TGTGCCAGTAGTATAGAGAGGCCAGGGATTGACCAGCCCCAGCATTTT,CASSIERPGIDQPQHF
TRBV5-1,NA,NA,TRBJ1-1,TGCGCCAGCAGACTAGACGGTCAGAACACTGAAGCTTTCTTT,CASRLDGQNTEAFF
TRBV7-6,NA,NA,TRBJ1-3,TGTGCCAGCAGCCGGAGCGCCGCCGGGGGGGACACCATATATTTT,CASSRSAAGGDTIYF
TRBV7-8,TRBD2,NA,TRBJ2-3,TGTGCCAGCAGCATAGGGACTAGCGGGGGGGCGGAAGATACGCAGTATTTT,CASSIGTSGGAEDTQYF
TRBV2,TRBD1,once,TRBJ1-2,TGTGCCAGCTCGGGACAGAACTATGGCTACACCTTC,CASSGQNYGYTF
TRBV7-9,TRBD1,NA,TRBJ1-2,TGTGCCAGCAGCTCCGGACAGGGTATGGATGGCTACACCTTC,CASSSGQGMDGYTF
TRBV11-1,NA,NA,TRBJ1-1,TGTGCCAGCAGCTTAGCCCGGGGAAACACTGAAGCTTTCTTT,CASSLARGNTEAFF
TRBV6-5,TRBD2,NA,TRBJ2-7,TGTGCCAGCAGCCAGGTGGGGGGGTCCTACGAGCAGTACTTC,CASSQVGGSYEQYF
TRBV27,NA,NA,TRBJ1-1,TGTGCCAGCAGTATCAAAAGGGGGGGGACTGAAGCTTTCTTT,CASSIKRGGTEAFF
TRBV30,NA,few,TRBJ2-1,TGTGCCTGGAGTATGGCTAGCTATTACAATGAGCAGTTCTTC,CAWSMASYYNEQFF
TRBV5-1,TRBD1,NA,TRBJ1-2,TGCGCCAGCAGCGCGGACACAGGGGTCGGCCACTATGGCTACACCTTC,CASSADTGVGHYGYTF
TRBV4-2,TRBD2,NA,TRBJ2-3,TGTGCCAGCAGCCAGGGACTAGCGGGGAGCACAGATACGCAGTATTTT,CASSQGLAGSTDTQYF
TRBV5-1,NA,NA,TRBJ1-6,TGCGCCAGCAGCTTGGAAGGGGTAAATTCACCCCTCCACTTT,CASSLEGVNSPLHF
TRBV6-2/TRBV6-3,NA,NA,TRBJ1-5,TGTGCCAGCAGTTACCACCAGCCGGGGAGCAATCAGCCCCAGCATTTT,CASSYHQPGSNQPQHF
TRBV5-1,NA,NA,TRBJ2-6,TGCGCCAGCAGCTTGGGGCCCCAGAGGGCCAACGTCCTGACTTTC,CASSLGPQRANVLTF
TRBV9,TRBD2,once,TRBJ2-2,TGTGCCAGCAGCGTAGATGTACTAGCGGGAACCGGGGAGCTGTTTTTT,CASSVDVLAGTGELFF
TRBV6-1,NA,NA,TRBJ1-1,TGTGCCAGCAGTGATCAGACAGTCACCAACACTGAAGCTTTCTTT,CASSDQTVTNTEAFF
TRBV24-1,TRBD1,NA,TRBJ1-1,TGTGCCACCCGAGGACAGGGGACCAACACTGAAGCTTTCTTT,CATRGQGTNTEAFF
TRBV5-4,NA,NA,TRBJ2-7,TGTGCCAGCAGCTTGAGTGGGCAGGGTAGAACCTACGAGCAGTACTTC,CASSLSGQGRTYEQYF
TRBV9,TRBD1,NA,TRBJ2-2,TGTGCCAGCAGCGCGGACAGGGAAGGCTCGGCGAACACCGGGGAGCTGTTTTTT,CASSADREGSANTGELFF
TRBV27,TRBD1,NA,TRBJ2-6,TGTGCCAGCAGCCGTCCCACAGGGGGTTCCGGGGCCAACGTCCTGACTTTC,CASSRPTGGSGANVLTF
TRBV27,TRBD1,NA,TRBJ1-1,TGTGCCAGCAGCCCGCGGACAGGGAATACTGAAGCTTTCTTT,CASSPRTGNTEAFF
TRBV4-1,NA,NA,TRBJ1-4,TGCGCCAGCAGCCAAGCCGCTGGGTTCGGGGAAAAACTGTTTTTT,CASSQAAGFGEKLFF
TRBV7-6,TRBD2,NA,TRBJ2-3,TGTGCCAGCAGCTTGGTGGCTAGCGGGAGGGGGAAGGCGGATACGCAGTATTTT,CASSLVASGRGKADTQYF
TRBV4-1,NA,once,TRBJ1-1,TGCGCCAGCAGCCAGGAGGGGAGGGGGGCTGAAGCTTTCTTT,CASSQEGRGAEAFF
TRBV2,TRBD1,NA,TRBJ2-2,TGTGCCTCCCGCCGGGACAGGGCGTCCGGGGAGCTGTTTTTT,CASRRDRASGELFF
TRBV24-1,TRBD2,NA,TRBJ2-7,TGTGCCACCAGTGATTTGGGGGAGGGCGTCATTGGCTACGAGCAGTACTTC,CATSDLGEGVIGYEQYF
TRBV3-1/TRBV3-2,NA,NA,TRBJ1-1,TGTGCCAGCAGCCGTCAAGGGGGGGGAGGGACTGAAGCTTTCTTT,CASSRQGGGGTEAFF
TRBV11-2,TRBD1,NA,TRBJ1-5,TGTGCCAGCAGCTCGGGGACAGGGGGAGTAATCGGCAATCAGCCCCAGCATTTT,CASSSGTGGVIGNQPQHF
TRBV27,TRBD1,NA,TRBJ2-1,TGTGCCAGCAGCCGGGACAGGGGGGACTACAATGAGCAGTTCTTC,CASSRDRGDYNEQFF
TRBV5-4,NA,NA,TRBJ1-1,TGTGCCAGCAGCTTCAGGGCAAGTGAAGCTTTCTTT,CASSFRASEAFF
TRBV19,TRBD1,NA,TRBJ1-4,TGTGCCAGTATCCAGTCAGGGGGAGAGTTGACTAATGAAAAACTGTTTTTT,CASIQSGGELTNEKLFF
TRBV30,NA,NA,TRBJ2-1,TGTGCCTGTTCAGCGGAAACCTCTAATGAGCAGTTCTTC,CACSAETSNEQFF
TRBV7-2,NA,NA,TRBJ1-4,TGTGCCAGCAGCTCGCCGGGAGCCTGGGTTGGAAAACTGTTTTTT,CASSSPGAWVGKLFF
TRBV12-3/TRBV12-4,TRBD1,NA,TRBJ2-1,TGTGCCAGCAGTCCCCAGGGGGATGAGCAGTTCTTC,CASSPQGDEQFF
TRBV9,TRBD1,NA,TRBJ2-3,TGTGCCAGCAGCGTGACAGGGGGCGGAGGCACAGATACGCAGTATTTT,CASSVTGGGGTDTQYF
TRBV18,TRBD2,NA,TRBJ2-5,TGTGCCAGCTCACCATGGAATGGGCTAGCGGGACTTCAAGAGACCCAGTACTTC,CASSPWNGLAGLQETQYF
TRBV11-3,NA,NA,TRBJ1-1,TGTGCCAGCAGCTCAACGACAGGTTGGAGCACTGAAGCTTTCTTT,CASSSTTGWSTEAFF
TRBV27,NA,NA,TRBJ1-1,TGTGCCAGCAGTCGCGGGCGTTGGGACACTGAAGCTTTCTTT,CASSRGRWDTEAFF
TRBV30,TRBD1,NA,TRBJ1-3,TGTGCCTGGACAGGGGGTCATCGAAACACCATATATTTT,CAWTGGHRNTIYF
TRBV21-1,NA,NA,TRBJ1-5,TGTGCCAGCAGCAAAAAGGGCTTGGCGGCACGGGGGGAGAGCAATCAGCCCCAGCATTTT,CASSKKGLAARGESNQPQHF
TRBV7-9,TRBD2,NA,TRBJ2-5,TGTGCCAGCAGCAAACCCATTGGCACTAGCGGGAGGGGGAGGCAAGAGACCCAGTACTTC,CASSKPIGTSGRGRQETQYF